Listed below are T cell receptor beta chains from one sample, sequenced in a study of CD8 T cells in ankylosing spondylitis. TCRdb recomputed calls from the 5' RACE reads with MiXCR, one row per CDR3 protein. This table has about 800,000 distinct CDR3 sequences, about 12% appearing once. Sequencing input: blood, either unsorted or a sorted T cell fraction (not recorded which). These receptors originate from a male donor with ankylosing spondylitis. Both conserved end residues are part of each CDR3. The D gene is left open where the match is weak. Some rows have no size entry. The others give once, few or many, or a class for an expanded clone.

>TRBJ1-6|TRBV10-3|many|-
CATHPSGFGSPLHF
TGTGCCACCCATCCATCGGGATTCGGTTCACCCCTCCACTTT
>TRBJ1-1|TRBV7-9|few|-
CASSLPRGRQMNTEAFF
TGTGCCAGCAGCCTCCCCCGGGGCAGACAGATGAACACTGAAGCTTTCTTT
>TRBJ2-7|TRBV2|-|-
CASSEGTDFSFPYEQYF
TGTGCCAGCAGTGAGGGGACGGACTTTTCCTTTCCCTACGAGCAGTACTTC
>TRBJ1-2|TRBV7-2|few|-
CASSLAWDGYTF
TGTGCCAGCAGCTTAGCGTGGGATGGCTACACCTTC
>TRBJ2-5|TRBV10-3|-|TRBD1
CAMATGEEETQYF
TGTGCCATGGCCACAGGGGAAGAAGAGACCCAGTACTTC
>TRBJ2-1|TRBV5-1|many|TRBD1
CASSPQGQGTYNEQFF
TGCGCCAGCAGCCCCCAGGGACAGGGTACCTACAATGAGCAGTTCTTC
>TRBJ1-4|TRBV7-2|-|TRBD1
CASSSAQGVGKLFF
TGTGCCAGCAGCTCCGCACAGGGGGTAGGAAAACTGTTTTTT
>TRBJ2-7|TRBV20-1|few|-
CSARDLAEYEQYF
TGCAGTGCTAGAGATCTGGCGGAATACGAGCAGTACTTC
>TRBJ2-7|TRBV4-1|-|TRBD2
CASSQSTGTSGSSYEQYF
TGCGCCAGCAGCCAGTCTACCGGGACTAGCGGGAGCTCCTACGAGCAGTACTTC
>TRBJ2-7|TRBV29-1|-|-
CSVGAASSYEQYF
TGCAGCGTTGGGGCCGCGTCCTCCTACGAGCAGTACTTC
>TRBJ2-3|TRBV6-2/TRBV6-3|-|-
CASSYGYLPTDTQYF
TGTGCCAGCAGTTATGGATACCTACCTACAGATACGCAGTATTTT
>TRBJ2-7|TRBV6-1|few|TRBD2
CASSTAGAGDYEQYF
TGTGCCAGCAGTACCGCGGGAGCGGGAGACTACGAGCAGTACTTC
>TRBJ2-3|TRBV20-1|many|-
CSGQGTDTQYF
TGCAGTGGTCAGGGCACAGATACGCAGTATTTT
>TRBJ1-2|TRBV7-9|few|-
CASSLGGYHGYTF
TGTGCCAGCAGCTTAGGGGGGTACCATGGCTACACCTTC
>TRBJ2-1|TRBV7-2|-|-
CASSPAFGGSEQFF
TGTGCCAGCAGCCCCGCCTTCGGGGGTAGTGAGCAGTTCTTC
>TRBJ2-5|TRBV20-1|-|TRBD1
CSARYSTGTVQETQYF
TGCAGTGCTAGGTACTCCACTGGGACAGTTCAAGAGACCCAGTACTTC
>TRBJ2-7|TRBV20-1|few|TRBD2
CSAIWTSGSEEQYF
TGCAGTGCTATATGGACTAGCGGGAGCGAAGAGCAGTACTTC
>TRBJ1-2|TRBV5-1|many|-
CASSPLGRLSGYTF
TGCGCCAGCAGCCCCTTAGGGAGGTTGAGTGGCTACACCTTC
>TRBJ1-2|TRBV4-2|-|-
CASSQSDDILNYGYTF
TGTGCCAGCAGCCAGTCGGACGACATACTTAACTATGGCTACACCTTC
>TRBJ2-1|TRBV4-3|few|TRBD1
CASSKRVRGQYHNEQFF
TGCGCCAGCAGCAAGCGAGTCAGGGGGCAGTATCACAATGAGCAGTTCTTC
>TRBJ1-1|TRBV12-3/TRBV12-4|few|-
CASSRHGRYTEAFF
TGTGCCAGCAGTCGACATGGACGGTACACTGAAGCTTTCTTT